These 30 T cell receptor beta chains were all obtained from the same sample, sequenced in a study of identical twins. TCRdb used MiXCR to reprocess the 5' RACE reads, holding one entry per CDR3 protein. Altogether approximately 550,000 distinct CDR3 sequences are present, 20% to 25% being singletons, with the ten largest covering about 0.48%. This sample was also put to use in a study of yellow fever vaccine responses in identical twins.

Sample: CD4+ T cells sorted from blood. The receptors were sampled from a woman aged 18 to 35 in good health.

This clonotype was detected a few times. The chain has TRBV5-6 and TRBJ1-1, with unresolved D. Germline CDR1 and CDR2: SGHDT and YYEEEE. Trimming removed 1 base from V and 0 bases from J, with 10 bases in between. The CDR3 has 15 amino acids. The CDR3 nucleotides are TGTGCCAGCAGCTTGTTGCGGGTTCTGAACACTGAAGCTTTCTTT. Translation gives CASSLLRVLNTEAFF.

This clonotype was observed a few times. The rearrangement uses TRBV28 and TRBJ1-3; weak D call: TRBD1 (6 bases). With 5 bases removed from V and 4 bases from J, the gap between germline ends came to 9 bases. The CDR3 contains 13 residues. Germline CDR1 and CDR2: MDHEN and SYDVKM. In DNA, the CDR3 is TGTGCCAGCAGTGTCGACAGGGGAAACACCATATATTTT. Translating it yields CASSVDRGNTIYF.

The chain is built from TRBV5-1 and TRBJ2-7; D perhaps matches TRBD1 (5 bases). The length of the CDR3 is 14 residues. V was cut by 4 bases and J by 0 bases, with 11 bases left in between. Germline CDR1 reads SGHRS; CDR2 reads YFSETQ. CDR3 loop: CASSPRVASYEQYF. CDR3 bases: TGCGCCAGCAGCCCCAGGGTGGCCTCCTACGAGCAGTACTTC. Drawing the rest from reference TRBV5-1 and TRBJ2-7, the complete variable domain is KAGVTQTPRYLIKTRGQQVTLSCSPISGHRSVSWYQQTPGQGLQFLFEYFSETQRNKGNFPGRFSGRQFSNSRSEMNVSTLELGDSALYLCASSPRVASYEQYFGPGTRLTVT.

The CDR3 nucleotides are TGCAGTGCTAGAGATACTAGCTCGGGGTCCTACGAGCAGTACTTC. Protein product: CSARDTSSGSYEQYF. The chain carries TRBV20-1 and TRBJ2-7; the D gene is possibly TRBD2 (6 bases). Germline V lookup: CDR1 DFQATT, CDR2 SNEGSKA (reference sequence). The V end was cut by 0 bases, the J end by 1 base, with 13 bases between. The CDR3 covers 15 residues.

The table lists this clonotype with many counts. The chain carries TRBV5-1 and TRBJ2-1, with 8 bases that match TRBD2. Germline V gene lookup returns CDR1 SGHRS and CDR2 YFSETQ. This CDR3 is built from 15 residues. Germline trimming cut 1 base from V and 8 bases from J; bases unmatched to any gene: 8. In nucleotides, the CDR3 is TGCGCCAGCAGCTTGTCAGCGGGGGTGTTTGATGAGCAGTTCTTC. It encodes CASSLSAGVFDEQFF.

J is TRBJ2-1 and V is TRBV29-1; 7 nucleotides line up with TRBD1. Germline assignment: CDR1 SQVTM and CDR2 ANQGSEA. V lost 3 bases and J lost 4; bases outside the gene matches: 21. The CDR3 totals 19 residues. The DNA for the CDR3 is TGCAGCGTTGATGGTCACCGGACAGGCCATGACCAGCGTTACAATGAGCAGTTCTTC. Amino acids: CSVDGHRTGHDQRYNEQFF.

This chain links TRBV6-1 with TRBJ1-2; tentative D call: TRBD1 (6 bases). This CDR3 has 13 amino acids. The V end was cut by 4 bases, the J end by 3 bases, with 9 bases between. Germline V gene lookup returns CDR1 MNHNS and CDR2 SASEGT. In DNA, the CDR3 is TGTGCCAGCAGTGTTCAGGGGTACTATGGCTACACCTTC. It specifies CASSVQGYYGYTF.

The sample holds a few counts of this clonotype. V and J are TRBV5-1 and TRBJ2-2; possibly TRBD2 for D (6 bases). The CDR3 is 15 amino acids. Trimming shortened V by 5 bases and J by 1 base, and 12 bases separated the two germline ends. Germline V CDR1 and CDR2: SGHRS, YFSETQ. In DNA form, the CDR3 reads TGCGCCAGCAGTTCGGGACTCGGGAACACCGGGGAGCTGTTTTTT. Protein sequence: CASSSGLGNTGELFF.

This clonotype was seen more than once but under ten times. The chain joins TRBV5-4 to TRBJ2-7, with D possibly matching TRBD1 (6 bases). This CDR3 is 13 amino acids long. In germline, CDR1 is SGHNT, CDR2 YYREEE (reference sequence). V was shortened by 5 bases and J by 6 bases, with 15 bases between the two germline ends. The CDR3 DNA sequence: TGTGCCAGCAGTCAACAGGGTTTCGGCGAGCAGTACTTC. Its protein product is CASSQQGFGEQYF. Full variable domain (outside the CDR3, taken from reference TRBV5-4 and TRBJ2-7): ETGVTQSPTHLIKTRGQQVTLRCSSQSGHNTVSWYQQALGQGPQFIFQYYREEENGRGNFPPRFSGLQFPNYSSELNVNALELDDSALYLCASSQQGFGEQYFGPGTRLTVT.

J is TRBJ1-5 and V is TRBV28; D uncertain. The ends were cut back, 5 bases at V and 7 bases at J, with 12 bases in the middle. The CDR3 contains 13 residues. Germline V gives CDR1 MDHEN, CDR2 SYDVKM. This chain's CDR3 is CASSLLQRQPQHF. DNA of the CDR3: TGTGCCAGCAGTCTCCTTCAACGCCAGCCCCAGCATTTT.

The chain links TRBV5-1 to TRBJ2-1; 8 bases align to TRBD1. Per the germline V gene, CDR1 is SGHRS and CDR2 is YFSETQ. The CDR3 sequence is 14 residues long. The trim removed 3 bases at V and 6 bases at J, leaving 5 bases unmatched. The CDR3 loop reads CASSSGGEVNEQFF. CDR3 coding DNA: TGCGCCAGCAGCTCAGGGGGCGAGGTCAATGAGCAGTTCTTC. Full variable domain (missing parts from reference TRBV5-1 and TRBJ2-1): KAGVTQTPRYLIKTRGQQVTLSCSPISGHRSVSWYQQTPGQGLQFLFEYFSETQRNKGNFPGRFSGRQFSNSRSEMNVSTLELGDSALYLCASSSGGEVNEQFFGPGTRLTVL.

The rearrangement joins TRBV7-6 to TRBJ2-7; possible D gene TRBD1, 6 bases. This CDR3 comprises 15 residues. Deletions cut 1 base from V and 4 bases from J, with 14 bases between. The germline V gene encodes CDR1 SGHVS and CDR2 FNYEAQ. DNA for the CDR3: TGTGCCAGCAGCTTAGTACAGGGTGGAATTTACGAGCAGTACGTC. Translation gives CASSLVQGGIYEQYV.

This clonotype was counted between two and nine times. The genes are TRBV6-1 and TRBJ2-7; 7 nucleotides line up with TRBD1. The germline V gene encodes CDR1 MNHNS and CDR2 SASEGT. The CDR3 has 15 amino acids. V lost 5 bases to trimming and J lost 0 bases; unmatched junction nucleotides: 7. CDR3 sequence (DNA): TGTGCCAGCAGTCGGGACAGTGCCAGCTCCTACGAGCAGTACGTC. Encoded protein: CASSRDSASSYEQYV.

This clonotype has just a few counts. A much larger clone lies a single base off, so this may be a read error. This chain connects TRBV3-1 to TRBJ1-1; the D is unclear. Germline-derived CDR1 and CDR2 are LGHDT and YNNKEL (reference sequence). Trimming shortened V by 6 bases and J by 0 bases, and 8 bases separated the two germline ends. This CDR3 region has 13 residues. Here the CDR3 reads CASRPGMNTEAFF. Written as DNA, the CDR3 is TGTGCCAGCAGACCGGGGATGAACACTGAAGCTTTCTTT.

This clonotype has a single count. V is TRBV2 and J is TRBJ2-3; D may be TRBD2 (6 bases). This CDR3 spans 16 amino acids. With 5 bases removed from V and 5 bases from J, the gap between germline ends came to 20 bases. The germline V gene encodes CDR1 SNHLY and CDR2 FYNNEI. The CDR3 nucleotides read TGTGCCAGCAGTCCCGGGGGTACTCTGATCGGAGATACGCAGTATTTT. This gives the protein CASSPGGTLIGDTQYF. The full variable domain, completed using reference TRBV2 and TRBJ2-3, is EPEVTQTPSHQVTQMGQEVILRCVPISNHLYFYWYRQILGQKVEFLVSFYNNEISEKSEIFDDQFSVERPDGSNFTLKIRSTKLEDSAMYFCASSPGGTLIGDTQYFGPGTRLTVL.

The chain employs TRBV4-1 and TRBJ2-1, with 10 bases aligning to TRBD2. Germline CDR1 reads MGHRA; CDR2 reads YSYEKL. CDR3 length equals 16 residues. V shed 4 bases and J 6 bases; nucleotides not matched to a gene: 9. CDR3 bases: TGCGCCAGCAGCCCTGCAGCGGGAGGGACCCCCAATGAGCAGTTCTTC. Amino acids: CASSPAAGGTPNEQFF.

The genes are TRBV24-1 and TRBJ2-5, with D unclear. Germline CDR1 and CDR2: KGHDR and SFDVKD. Trimming pared 7 bases from V and 2 bases from J, leaving 7 bases between. The CDR3 has 12 residues. CDR3 in amino acids: CATRGSQETQYF. CDR3 DNA: TGTGCCACCAGAGGCAGTCAAGAGACCCAGTACTTC.

V gene TRBV12-3 or TRBV12-4 combines with J gene TRBJ2-7, with TRBD2 matching 8 bases. J was trimmed by 2 bases and V by 6 bases; bases with no gene match: 6. The CDR3 is 14 residues long. CDR3 DNA: TGTGCCAGCAGCGTAGCGGGGCCCCCCTACGAGCAGTACTTC. Protein sequence: CASSVAGPPYEQYF.

The J gene is TRBJ2-7, the V gene TRBV10-3; 7 positions match TRBD2. The CDR3 spans 15 residues. J was trimmed by 10 bases and V by 0 bases; bases with no gene match: 12. Germline V gives CDR1 ENHRY, CDR2 SYGVKD. The CDR3: CAISESRPSGSPQYF. In nucleotides, the CDR3 is TGTGCCATCAGTGAGTCGAGGCCTAGCGGTAGTCCACAGTACTTC.

The chain uses TRBV10-1 and TRBJ2-5; possible D gene TRBD1, 6 bases. The V gene's germline CDR1 is WNHNN and CDR2 SYGVQD (reference sequence). The V gene lost 6 bases and the J gene lost 2 bases, with 19 bases spanning the gap. This CDR3 region has 16 residues. CDR3 bases: TGCGCCAGCAGCCGGTTTGGACAGCGGCAGCAAGAGACCCAGTACTTC. Its protein product is CASSRFGQRQQETQYF.

This clonotype has at least ten counts. The V call is TRBV15, the J call TRBJ2-4; TRBD2 might be the D (6 bases). V lost 5 bases and J 0 bases, leaving 17 bases between the germline ends. Germline loops: CDR1 LNHNV, CDR2 YYDKDF (reference sequence). The CDR3 is made up of 17 amino acids. The chain's CDR3 is CATSLEGSLLAKNIQYF. DNA of the CDR3: TGTGCCACCAGCTTGGAGGGCAGCCTCCTAGCCAAAAACATTCAGTACTTC.

This clonotype has more than one count but fewer than ten. The chain carries TRBV5-1 and TRBJ2-2, with 11 bases that match TRBD2. The CDR3 is 19 amino acids. The V segment lost 0 bases and the J segment 1 base; nucleotides outside the gene matches: 8. The germline V gene encodes CDR1 SGHRS and CDR2 YFSETQ. The CDR3 protein is CASSLAETSGILNTGELFF. CDR3 nucleotide sequence: TGCGCCAGCAGCTTGGCCGAGACTAGCGGGATATTGAACACCGGGGAGCTGTTTTTT.

The chain carries TRBV18 and TRBJ2-7, with 12 nucleotides matching TRBD2. Per germline, CDR1 KGHSH and CDR2 LQKENI. This CDR3 region has 16 residues. V was clipped by 1 base and J by 0 bases; unmatched bases: 1. The DNA of the CDR3 is TGTGCCAGCTCACCACGGACTAGCGGGAACTCCTACGAGCAGTACTTC. Amino acid sequence: CASSPRTSGNSYEQYF.

The V and J genes are TRBV7-6 and TRBJ2-5; 7 bases fit TRBD2. The CDR3 is made up of 15 amino acids. J lost 2 bases, V lost 5 bases, and 8 bases had no gene match. Germline CDR1 and CDR2: SGHVS and FNYEAQ. Here the CDR3 DNA reads TGTGCCAGCAGCAAGGCGACTAGCCCTCAAGAGACCCAGTACTTC. Protein product: CASSKATSPQETQYF.

This clonotype has only a few counts. The rearrangement links TRBV5-1 to TRBJ2-7; D is ambiguous. This CDR3 comprises 15 residues. CDR1 and CDR2 from the germline V gene are SGHRS and YFSETQ. Trimming cost V 5 bases and J 1 base, with 16 bases left between them. The CDR3 bases are TGCGCCAGCAGTATAGTATCAATGGGGTCCTACGAGCAGTACTTC. Translated: CASSIVSMGSYEQYF. The entire variable domain, with the rest obtained from reference TRBV5-1 and TRBJ2-7, is as follows: KAGVTQTPRYLIKTRGQQVTLSCSPISGHRSVSWYQQTPGQGLQFLFEYFSETQRNKGNFPGRFSGRQFSNSRSEMNVSTLELGDSALYLCASSIVSMGSYEQYFGPGTRLTVT.

The CDR3 sequence is CASSRKDQETQYF. The CDR3 DNA follows: TGTGCCAGTAGCCGGAAGGATCAAGAGACCCAGTACTTC. The V gene is TRBV19, the J gene TRBJ2-5, with no clear D. Germline V gives CDR1 LNHDA, CDR2 SQIVND (reference sequence). V was trimmed by 6 bases and J by 2 bases, leaving 10 bases between them. This CDR3 has 13 amino acids.

The CDR3, as DNA: TGTGCCAGCAGCCGCCCCGCCAAACAGGGCTGGGCTGAAGCTTTCTTT. The encoded protein is CASSRPAKQGWAEAFF. The V call is TRBV5-6, the J call TRBJ1-1; D might be TRBD1 (6 bases). CDR1 and CDR2 from the germline V gene are SGHDT and YYEEEE. The CDR3 has 16 amino acids. The V end lost 4 bases, the J end lost 6 bases, and 22 bases lay between the germline ends.

This sequence joins TRBV12-3 or TRBV12-4 and TRBJ1-1; 7 bases are a match to TRBD1. V was clipped by 4 bases and J by 2 bases; unmatched bases: 7. CDR3 length: 15 amino acids. The CDR3 sequence is CASSSPTGSNTEAFF. The DNA for the CDR3 is TGTGCCAGCAGTTCCCCGACAGGGAGCAACACTGAAGCTTTCTTT.

This clonotype was counted between two and nine times. This chain uses TRBV6-5 with TRBJ2-1, with a possible D match to TRBD2 (7 bases). Germline-derived CDR1 and CDR2 are MNHEY and SVGAGI. V was clipped by 0 bases and J by 8 bases, with 26 bases between them. This CDR3 is built from 19 residues. Here the CDR3 reads CASSYSPPGSIGGGYEQFF. CDR3 DNA sequence: TGTGCCAGCAGTTACTCGCCCCCAGGGTCCATTGGGGGGGGCTATGAGCAGTTCTTC.

The chain is built from TRBV12-3 or TRBV12-4 and TRBJ2-2; 9 bases align to TRBD1. V was clipped by 7 bases and J by 2 bases; unmatched bases: 5. This CDR3 has 15 amino acids. The CDR3 region is CASKRQGGNTGELFF. CDR3 nucleotide sequence: TGTGCCAGCAAACGACAGGGGGGTAACACCGGGGAGCTGTTTTTT.